The 16 T cell receptor beta chains below all came from one sample that was sequenced in a study of blood T cell repertoires in COVID-19. Assay used: immunoSEQ multiplex PCR; TCRdb lists only in-frame clones, some missing. The data hold roughly 70,000 clones, with 77% observed a single time. Sequencing input: peripheral blood. These receptors originate from a man between 65 and 79 years old with COVID-19, enrolled during active disease.

The chain joins TRBV2 to TRBJ1-1, with 9 bases that match TRBD1. The length of the CDR3 is 16 residues. V trimming: 11 bases; J trimming: 0 bases; junction bases outside the gene matches: 13. Looked up from germline, CDR1 is SNHLY and CDR2 is FYNNEI. CDR3 sequence reads: CAAKGGDREMNTEAFF. For the CDR3, the DNA is TGTGCCGCTAAAGGGGGGGACAGGGAAATGAACACTGAAGCTTTCTTT.

This clone was detected once. This chain uses TRBV12-3 or TRBV12-4 with TRBJ1-2; D ambiguous. The CDR3 has 13 amino acids. V was clipped by 7 bases and J by 0 bases, with 9 bases between them. The CDR3 loop is CASTSGANYGYTF. DNA for the CDR3: TGTGCCAGCACTTCTGGAGCTAACTATGGCTACACCTTC.

This rearrangement joins TRBV29-1 to TRBJ2-1, with 11 bases identical to TRBD1. CDR3 length: 15 residues. The germline CDR1 and CDR2 sequences are SQVTM and ANQGSEA. After removal of 4 bases from V and 7 bases from J, the junction contained 9 bases not matched to a gene. CDR3 loop: CSVGRSGTGGNEQFF. CDR3 nucleotides: TGCAGCGTTGGACGCTCCGGGACAGGGGGTAATGAGCAGTTCTTC.

The table lists this clone with a few counts. Germline is not matched at one junction end, which may reflect a read error. This rearrangement joins TRBV12-3 or TRBV12-4 to TRBJ2-7; TRBD2 matches 7 bases. This CDR3 spans 12 amino acids. The CDR3 DNA reads TGTGCCAGCAGTTTAGCGGGGAGGGAGCTGCACTTC. Translating it yields CASSLAGRELHF.

The rearrangement joins TRBV28 to TRBJ1-1; D gene ambiguous. Deletions cut 10 bases from V and 4 bases from J, with 13 bases between. Germline CDR1 MDHEN, CDR2 SYDVKM. This CDR3 has 12 amino acids. The CDR3 spells CAITPTFTEAFF. The CDR3 DNA reads as TGTGCCATCACCCCAACTTTCACTGAAGCTTTCTTT. Combining the CDR3 with reference TRBV28 and TRBJ1-1 gives the whole variable domain DVKVTQSSRYLVKRTGEKVFLECVQDMDHENMFWYRQDPGLGLRLIYFSYDVKMKEKGDIPEGYSVSREKKERFSLILESASTNQTSMYLCAITPTFTEAFFGQGTRLTVV.

This chain links TRBV11-2 with TRBJ2-3; tentative D call: TRBD2 (6 bases). This CDR3 has 15 amino acids. Looked up from germline, CDR1 is SGHAT and CDR2 is FQNNGV. Trimming cost V 1 base and J 4 bases, with 12 bases left between them. CDR3 region: CASSLAGDQSDTQYF. As DNA, the CDR3 is TGTGCCAGCAGCTTAGCGGGAGACCAATCAGATACGCAGTATTTT. Drawing the rest from reference TRBV11-2 and TRBJ2-3, the complete variable domain is EAGVAQSPRYKIIEKRQSVAFWCNPISGHATLYWYQQILGQGPKLLIQFQNNGVVDDSQLPKDRFSAERLKGVDSTLKIQPAKLEDSAVYLCASSLAGDQSDTQYFGPGTRLTVL.

The table lists this clone with a count of one. The genes are TRBV28 and TRBJ2-7, with 9 bases fitting TRBD2. CDR1 and CDR2 from the germline V gene are MDHEN and SYDVKM. The CDR3 length is 14 residues. V lost 4 bases to trimming and J lost 3 bases; unmatched junction nucleotides: 4. CDR3 loop: CASSSLAGVYEQYF. The CDR3 DNA reads as TGTGCCAGCAGTTCATTAGCGGGAGTCTACGAGCAGTACTTC.

The chain has TRBV28 and TRBJ1-3; D is unresolved. This CDR3 is built from 14 residues. Germline loops: CDR1 MDHEN, CDR2 SYDVKM. Trimming cost V 5 bases and J 4 bases, with 12 bases left between them. CDR3 DNA: TGTGCCAGCAGTCTCGAGACGGGGGGAAACACCATATATTTT. Translating gives CASSLETGGNTIYF.

V and J are TRBV7-2 and TRBJ2-6, with D possibly TRBD2 on 5 matching bases. The CDR3 is made up of 17 amino acids. The V end lost 5 bases, the J end lost 0 bases, and 14 bases lay between the germline ends. Looked up from germline, CDR1 is SGHTA and CDR2 is FQGNSA. This CDR3 is CASSISGGLSGANVLTF. The CDR3 DNA follows: TGTGCCAGCAGCATATCCGGCGGACTCTCTGGGGCCAACGTCCTGACTTTC.

This clone was counted between two and nine times. V usage is TRBV7-9 and J usage is TRBJ1-1; 7 bases map to TRBD1. CDR1 is SEHNR, CDR2 FQNEAQ, per germline (reference sequence). The CDR3 has 13 amino acids. After removal of 5 bases from V and 5 bases from J, the junction contained 5 bases not matched to a gene. CDR3 sequence: CASSGSGGTEAFF. The CDR3 region has the DNA TGTGCCAGCAGCGGCTCAGGGGGGACTGAAGCTTTCTTT.

V and J are TRBV28 and TRBJ1-2; possible D gene TRBD1, 5 bases. The V and J ends lost 3 bases and 0 bases respectively, with 14 bases between them. The CDR3 sequence is 16 residues long. Germline CDR1 MDHEN, CDR2 SYDVKM. The CDR3 loop reads CASSFFIGATNYGYTF. Written as DNA, the CDR3 is TGTGCCAGCAGTTTTTTTATTGGGGCCACTAACTATGGCTACACCTTC.

The chain couples TRBV10-3 to TRBJ2-2, with a tentative D call TRBD1 (5 bases). Trimming pared 7 bases from V and 2 bases from J, leaving 8 bases between. Germline V CDR1 and CDR2: ENHRY, SYGVKD. The CDR3 is made up of 13 amino acids. The chain's CDR3 is CAINDRNTGELFF. CDR3 nucleotide sequence: TGTGCCATCAACGACAGAAACACCGGGGAGCTGTTTTTT.

The chain combines TRBV5-1 with TRBJ2-3; TRBD1 aligns across 12 bases. Germline CDR1 SGHRS, CDR2 YFSETQ. J was trimmed by 2 bases and V by 4 bases; bases with no gene match: 14. There are 19 residues in the CDR3. The CDR3 DNA follows: TGCGCCAGCAGCCGGGGACAGGGGGCAAGGGCCAGAATCACAGATACGCAGTATTTT. It is translated as CASSRGQGARARITDTQYF.

The chain has TRBV27 and TRBJ2-7; D call uncertain. Between the trimmed V and J ends, which lost 0 bases and 4 bases, there was a span of 16 bases. The CDR3 is made up of 16 amino acids. Germline CDR1 reads MNHEY; CDR2 reads SMNVEV (reference sequence). This chain's CDR3 is CASSLSKYSNIYEQYF. In DNA, the CDR3 is TGTGCCAGCAGTTTATCGAAGTATTCCAACATTTACGAGCAGTACTTC.

This sequence joins TRBV28 and TRBJ2-1; TRBD1 matches at 8 bases. J lost 5 bases, V lost 5 bases, and 11 bases had no gene match. The CDR3 sequence is 16 residues long. In germline, CDR1 is MDHEN, CDR2 SYDVKM. CDR3 bases: TGTGCCAGCAGTCCGCTCGACAGGGGACCCCACAATGAGCAGTTCTTC. It is translated as CASSPLDRGPHNEQFF. Combining the CDR3 with reference TRBV28 and TRBJ2-1 gives the whole variable domain DVKVTQSSRYLVKRTGEKVFLECVQDMDHENMFWYRQDPGLGLRLIYFSYDVKMKEKGDIPEGYSVSREKKERFSLILESASTNQTSMYLCASSPLDRGPHNEQFFGPGTRLTVL.

V and J are TRBV11-3 and TRBJ2-1, with 10 positions matching TRBD1. The CDR3 spans 14 residues. The ends lost 4 bases at V and 10 bases at J; junction bases unmatched: 7. The germline gives CDR1 SGHNT, CDR2 YENEEA. The CDR3 nucleotides are TGTGCCAGCAGCTCGGACAGGGGGAAGTTCGAGCAGTTCTTC. As protein: CASSSDRGKFEQFF. Drawing the rest from reference TRBV11-3 and TRBJ2-1, the complete variable domain is EAGVVQSPRYKIIEKKQPVAFWCNPISGHNTLYWYLQNLGQGPELLIRYENEEAVDDSQLPKDRFSAERLKGVDSTLKIQPAELGDSAVYLCASSSDRGKFEQFFGPGTRLTVL.